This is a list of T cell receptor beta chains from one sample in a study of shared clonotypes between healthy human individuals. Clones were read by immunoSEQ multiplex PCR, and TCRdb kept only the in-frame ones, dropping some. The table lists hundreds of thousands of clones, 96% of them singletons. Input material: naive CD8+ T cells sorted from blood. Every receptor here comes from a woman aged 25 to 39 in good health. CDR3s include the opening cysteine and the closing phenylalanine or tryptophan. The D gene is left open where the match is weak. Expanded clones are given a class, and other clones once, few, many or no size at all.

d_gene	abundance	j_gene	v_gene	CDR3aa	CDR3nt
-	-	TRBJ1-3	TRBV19	CASSQYNSGNTIYF	TGTGCCAGCTCACAGTACAACTCTGGAAACACCATATATTTT
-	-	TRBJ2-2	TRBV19	CASSILQGGELFF	TGTGCCAGTAGTATTTTACAGGGCGGGGAGCTGTTTTTT
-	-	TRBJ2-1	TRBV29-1	CSVVGLAYNEQFF	TGCAGCGTTGTGGGGCTCGCCTACAATGAGCAGTTCTTC
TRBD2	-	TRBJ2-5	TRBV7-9	CASNDGLLSGAQETQYF	TGTGCCAGCAACGACGGGCTCCTTAGCGGGGCCCAAGAGACCCAGTACTTC
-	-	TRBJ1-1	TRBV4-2	CASSHDLGGAGNTEAFF	TGTGCCAGCAGCCACGACCTGGGGGGGGCCGGGAACACTGAAGCTTTCTTT
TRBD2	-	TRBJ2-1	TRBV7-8	CASSGAGAAYNEQFF	TGTGCCAGCAGCGGAGCGGGAGCGGCCTACAATGAGCAGTTCTTC
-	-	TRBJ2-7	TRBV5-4	CASSFLGYEQYF	TGTGCCAGCAGCTTCTTGGGCTACGAGCAGTACTTC
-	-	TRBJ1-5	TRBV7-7	CASSPRPSNQPQHF	TGTGCCAGCAGCCCCAGGCCTAGCAATCAGCCCCAGCATTTT
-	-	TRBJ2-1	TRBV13	CASSLSRVSYNEQFF	TGTGCCAGCAGCTTATCCAGGGTATCCTACAATGAGCAGTTCTTC
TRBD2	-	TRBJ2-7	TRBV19	CASSMGLAVEQYF	TGTGCCAGTAGTATGGGACTAGCGGTCGAGCAGTACTTC
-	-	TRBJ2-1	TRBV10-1	CASGGWDEQFF	TGCGCCAGTGGAGGTTGGGATGAGCAGTTCTTC
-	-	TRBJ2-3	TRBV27	CASSSGYTQYF	TGTGCCAGCAGTTCAGGGTATACGCAGTATTTT
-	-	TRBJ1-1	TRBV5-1	CASSLAGGAEAFF	TGCGCCAGCAGCTTGGCCGGGGGGGCTGAAGCTTTCTTT
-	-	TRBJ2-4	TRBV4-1	CASSQGPVAKNIQYF	TGCGCCAGCAGCCAGGGGCCCGTAGCCAAAAACATTCAGTACTTC
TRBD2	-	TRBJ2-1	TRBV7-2	CASSFPGLAYEQFF	TGTGCCAGCAGCTTTCCGGGACTAGCCTATGAGCAGTTCTTC
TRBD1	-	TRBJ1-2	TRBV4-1	CASSQEDRALRGYTF	TGCGCCAGCAGCCAAGAGGACAGGGCGTTGAGGGGCTACACCTTC
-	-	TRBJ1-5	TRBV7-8	CASSLGKGGSNQPQHF	TGTGCCAGCAGCTTGGGAAAGGGGGGTAGCAATCAGCCCCAGCATTTT
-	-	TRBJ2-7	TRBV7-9	CASSLSGVEDEQYF	TGTGCCAGCAGCCTCTCGGGGGTAGAGGACGAGCAGTACTTC
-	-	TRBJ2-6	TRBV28	CASSSSRESSGANVLTF	TGTGCCAGCAGTTCCTCGCGCGAGAGCTCTGGGGCCAACGTCCTGACTTTC
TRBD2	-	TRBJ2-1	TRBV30	CAWSGELAGSSYNEQFF	TGTGCCTGGAGCGGAGAACTAGCGGGATCCTCCTACAATGAGCAGTTCTTC
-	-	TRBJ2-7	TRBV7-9	CASSLGVTYEQYF	TGTGCCAGCAGCTTGGGCGTGACCTACGAGCAGTACTTC
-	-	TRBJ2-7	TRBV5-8	CASSHTSDEQYF	TGTGCCAGCAGCCACACCAGCGACGAGCAGTACTTC
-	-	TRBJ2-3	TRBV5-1	CASRPLEDTQYF	TGCGCCAGCAGGCCCCTAGAGGATACGCAGTATTTT
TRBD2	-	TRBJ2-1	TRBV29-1	CSVEEGRELNEQFF	TGCAGCGTTGAAGAGGGGCGGGAGTTAAATGAGCAGTTCTTC
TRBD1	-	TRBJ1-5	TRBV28	CASQPGQHYSNQPQHF	TGTGCCAGTCAACCGGGACAGCACTATAGCAATCAGCCCCAGCATTTT
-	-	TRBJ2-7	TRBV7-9	CASSLARGVVAEQYF	TGTGCCAGCAGCTTAGCGCGAGGGGTAGTGGCCGAGCAGTACTTC
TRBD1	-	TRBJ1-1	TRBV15	CATSRVGQGAWNTEAFF	TGTGCCACCAGCAGAGTGGGACAGGGGGCTTGGAACACTGAAGCTTTCTTT
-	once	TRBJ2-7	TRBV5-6	CASSLAGSFYEQYF	TGTGCCAGCAGCTTGGCTGGGAGTTTCTACGAGCAGTACTTC
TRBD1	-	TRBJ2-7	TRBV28	CASSLGTGRAYEQYF	TGTGCCAGCAGTCTCGGGACAGGCAGGGCCTACGAGCAGTACTTC
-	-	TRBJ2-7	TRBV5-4	CASSFFNEQYF	TGTGCCAGCAGCTTTTTCAACGAGCAGTACTTC
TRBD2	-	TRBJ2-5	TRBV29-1	CSGFGLVPWETQYF	TGCAGCGGGTTTGGACTAGTACCCTGGGAGACCCAGTACTTC
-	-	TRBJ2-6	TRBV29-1	CSVEDPRAGANVLTF	TGCAGCGTTGAAGACCCCCGGGCTGGGGCCAACGTCCTGACTTTC
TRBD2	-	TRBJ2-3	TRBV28	CASSKGLAGAGDTQYF	TGTGCCAGCAGCAAGGGACTAGCGGGAGCTGGAGATACGCAGTATTTT
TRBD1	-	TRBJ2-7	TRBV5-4	CASSGGQGINEQYF	TGTGCCAGCAGCGGGGGACAGGGGATCAACGAGCAGTACTTC
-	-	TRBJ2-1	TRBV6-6	CASSYTDSNEQFF	TGTGCCAGCAGTTACACCGACAGCAATGAGCAGTTCTTC
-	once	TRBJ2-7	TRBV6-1	CASSEGGYEQYF	TGTGCCAGCAGTGAGGGCGGTTACGAGCAGTACTTC
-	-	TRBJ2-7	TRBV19	CASSTSRDLRPDEQYF	TGTGCCAGTAGTACCTCCCGGGACCTTAGGCCCGACGAGCAGTACTTC
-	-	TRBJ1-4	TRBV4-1	CASSQKQGANEKLFF	TGCGCCAGCAGCCAGAAACAGGGAGCTAATGAAAAACTGTTTTTT
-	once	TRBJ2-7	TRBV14	CASSRGAFSYEQYF	TGTGCCAGCAGCCGGGGCGCATTCTCCTACGAGCAGTACTTC
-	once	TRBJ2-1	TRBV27	CASFPDRLNGPLQFF	TGTGCCAGCTTTCCCGACAGGCTGAACGGGCCGTTGCAGTTCTTC
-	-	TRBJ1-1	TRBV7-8	CASSHGGTTEAFF	TGTGCCAGCAGCCATGGGGGGACCACTGAAGCTTTCTTT
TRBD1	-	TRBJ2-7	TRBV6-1	CASSDGQGLEQYF	TGTGCCAGCAGTGATGGACAGGGGCTAGAGCAGTACTTC
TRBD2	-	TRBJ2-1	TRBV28	CASSPRTSSDNEQFF	TGTGCCAGCAGTCCTCGGACTAGCTCGGACAATGAGCAGTTCTTC
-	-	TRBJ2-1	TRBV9	CASSVELMVDEQFF	TGTGCCAGCAGCGTAGAGCTGATGGTCGATGAGCAGTTCTTC
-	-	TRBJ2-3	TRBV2	CASSEMGLFSTDTQYF	TGTGCCAGCAGTGAAATGGGACTGTTCAGCACAGATACGCAGTATTTT
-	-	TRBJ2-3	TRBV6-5	CASTYGYTQYF	TGTGCCAGCACCTACGGATATACGCAGTATTTT
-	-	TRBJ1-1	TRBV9	CASSPQDTNTEAFF	TGTGCCAGCAGCCCACAGGATACGAACACTGAAGCTTTCTTT
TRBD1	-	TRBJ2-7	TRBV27	CASAETGVYEQYF	TGTGCCAGTGCCGAGACAGGGGTCTACGAGCAGTACTTC
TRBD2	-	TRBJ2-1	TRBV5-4	CASSFFGGDYNEQFF	TGTGCCAGCAGCTTTTTCGGGGGGGATTACAATGAGCAGTTCTTC
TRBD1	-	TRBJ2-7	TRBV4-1	CASSQMGQSSYEQYF	TGCGCCAGCAGCCAAATGGGACAGAGTAGTTACGAGCAGTACTTC
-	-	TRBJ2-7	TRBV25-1	CASTEQYF	TGTGCCAGCACCGAGCAGTACTTC
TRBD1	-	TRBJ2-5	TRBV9	CASSQLTGVGETQYF	TGTGCCAGCAGTCAACTAACAGGGGTGGGGGAGACCCAGTACTTC
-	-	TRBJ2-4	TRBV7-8	CASSLFARERTIQYF	TGTGCCAGCAGCTTATTCGCGCGGGAAAGGACCATTCAGTACTTC
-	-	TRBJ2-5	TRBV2	CASSEGLLRETQYF	TGTGCCAGCAGTGAAGGGTTACTGCGGGAGACCCAGTACTTC
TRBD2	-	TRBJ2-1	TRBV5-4	CASSLDTSGRYEQFF	TGTGCCAGCAGCTTGGACACTAGCGGGAGGTATGAGCAGTTCTTC
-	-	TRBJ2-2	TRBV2	CASWSSGFPGELFF	TGTGCCAGCTGGTCCTCTGGGTTCCCCGGGGAGCTGTTTTTT
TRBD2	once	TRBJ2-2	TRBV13	CATTAPGLATGELFF	TGTGCCACCACAGCCCCGGGACTAGCGACCGGGGAGCTGTTTTTT